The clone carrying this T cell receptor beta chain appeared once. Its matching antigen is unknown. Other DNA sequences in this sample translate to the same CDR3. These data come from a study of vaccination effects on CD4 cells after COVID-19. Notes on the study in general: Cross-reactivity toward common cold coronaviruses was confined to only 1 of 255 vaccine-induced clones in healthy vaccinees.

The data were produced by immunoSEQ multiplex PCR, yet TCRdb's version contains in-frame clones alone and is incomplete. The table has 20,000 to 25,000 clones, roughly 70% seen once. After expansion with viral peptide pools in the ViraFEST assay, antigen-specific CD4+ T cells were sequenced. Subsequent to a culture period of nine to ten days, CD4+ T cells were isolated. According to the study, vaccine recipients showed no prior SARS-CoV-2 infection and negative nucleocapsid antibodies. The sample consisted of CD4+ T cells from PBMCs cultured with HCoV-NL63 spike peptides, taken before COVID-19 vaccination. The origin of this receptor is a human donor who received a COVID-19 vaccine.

CDR3 nucleotides: TGTGCCAGCAGCGTAGGATCGGCGGGAGCATACAATGAGCAGTTCTTC. This encodes CASSVGSAGAYNEQFF. The chain is built from TRBV9 and TRBJ2-1; 7 nucleotides agree with TRBD2. CDR3 length equals 16 residues. V lost 0 bases and J lost 4; bases outside the gene matches: 7. Germline CDR1 reads SGDLS; CDR2 reads YYNGEE.